Presented here are 18 T cell receptor beta chains from one specimen sequenced in a study of blood T cell repertoires in COVID-19. Method: immunoSEQ multiplex PCR; TCRdb's copy keeps in-frame clones and lacks some. The sample shows approximately 170,000 clones, approximately 90% of them seen only once. The sample taken for sequencing was peripheral blood. These TCRs come from a man aged 25 to 40 with acute or convalescent COVID-19.

V is TRBV30 and J is TRBJ1-5; 8 bases agree with TRBD1. V gave up 3 bases and J gave up 3 bases; unmatched junction bases: 4. Germline assignment: CDR1 GTSNPN and CDR2 SVGIG (reference sequence). The CDR3 extends over 14 amino acids. The CDR3 nucleotides read TGTGCCTGGAGAGAGACAGGGGCCAATCAGCCCCAGCATTTT. This translates into CAWRETGANQPQHF.

This sequence joins TRBV7-9 and TRBJ2-1; 7 bases are shared with TRBD1. After removal of 2 bases from V and 8 bases from J, the junction contained 12 bases not matched to a gene. The CDR3 length is 16 residues. Germline V gene data show CDR1 as SEHNR and CDR2 as FQNEAQ (reference sequence). The CDR3 DNA reads TGTGCCAGCAGCTTACGACAGGGAAACAGGCTCGATGAGCAGTTCTTC. It is translated as CASSLRQGNRLDEQFF.

This chain uses TRBV5-1 with TRBJ2-1, with a possible D match to TRBD1 (6 bases). In germline, CDR1 is SGHRS, CDR2 YFSETQ. Trimming stripped 0 bases from V and 4 bases from J, with 11 bases between. This CDR3 is built from 15 residues. In nucleotides, the CDR3 is TGCGCCAGCAGCTTGGAACAGGGTCCATACAATGAGCAGTTCTTC. Translation: CASSLEQGPYNEQFF.

This clone was counted a single time. V usage is TRBV5-1 and J usage is TRBJ2-5; 7 positions agree with TRBD1. V dropped 4 bases and J dropped 5; count of bases not matched to a gene: 14. CDR3 length: 16 amino acids. Germline-derived CDR1 and CDR2 are SGHRS and YFSETQ. The CDR3 bases are TGCGCCAGCAGCCCGAACCACCCGGGACAGAGGGAGACCCAGTACTTC. As protein: CASSPNHPGQRETQYF.

V is TRBV5-6 and J is TRBJ1-5, with D hard to call. CDR1 and CDR2 from the germline V gene are SGHDT and YYEEEE. This CDR3 is 12 amino acids long. V was trimmed by 4 bases and J by 5 bases, leaving 7 bases between them. The CDR3 DNA follows: TGTGCCAGCAGCACCACTCATCAGCCCCAGCATTTT. Protein sequence: CASSTTHQPQHF.

This chain uses TRBV7-9 with TRBJ1-2; D remains ambiguous. The V end lost 2 bases, the J end lost 8 bases, and 21 bases lay between the germline ends. CDR1 SEHNR and CDR2 FQNEAQ come from the germline V gene (reference sequence). The CDR3 loop spans 16 amino acids. CDR3: CASSLLGSLLRFGYTF. Written as DNA, the CDR3 is TGTGCCAGCAGCTTACTAGGGAGCCTCTTGAGGTTCGGCTACACCTTC.

This clone was counted once. The chain joins TRBV11-3 to TRBJ2-1, with 16 bases matching TRBD2. Looked up from germline, CDR1 is SGHNT and CDR2 is YENEEA. The junction had 4 bases not matched to a gene; V was cut back by 5 bases and J by 0 bases. The CDR3 totals 18 residues. For the CDR3, the DNA is TGTGCCAGCAGCCCGGGACTAGCGGGAGGGTCCTCCTACAATGAGCAGTTCTTC. Amino acids: CASSPGLAGGSSYNEQFF. Based on the CDR3 plus reference TRBV11-3 and TRBJ2-1, the full variable domain is EAGVVQSPRYKIIEKKQPVAFWCNPISGHNTLYWYLQNLGQGPELLIRYENEEAVDDSQLPKDRFSAERLKGVDSTLKIQPAELGDSAVYLCASSPGLAGGSSYNEQFFGPGTRLTVL.

The chain joins TRBV20-1 to TRBJ2-2; 11 nucleotides agree with TRBD2. The junction had 5 bases not matched to a gene; V was cut back by 3 bases and J by 2 bases. The CDR3 spans 16 residues. From germline, CDR1 is DFQATT and CDR2 SNEGSKA (reference sequence). CDR3 region: CSASWLAGGNTGELFF. CDR3 coding DNA: TGCAGTGCTAGTTGGCTAGCGGGAGGTAACACCGGGGAGCTGTTTTTT.

This rearrangement joins TRBV3-1 (or the pseudogene TRBV3-2) to TRBJ1-6, with 10 bases aligning to TRBD1. V lost 4 bases, J lost 10 bases, and 7 bases stayed unmatched. Germline CDR1 and CDR2: LGHDT and YNNKEL (reference sequence). The CDR3 is 15 amino acids. The CDR3 spells CASSLTGDRGSPLHF. The CDR3 nucleotides are TGTGCCAGCAGCCTTACGGGGGACAGGGGATCACCCCTCCACTTT.

This clone was seen just once. V gene TRBV25-1 combines with J gene TRBJ1-2; TRBD1 aligns across 9 bases. Trimming removed 7 bases from V and 7 bases from J; junction bases left unmatched: 7. This CDR3 has 13 residues. Germline lookup yields CDR1 MGHDK and CDR2 SYGVNS. CDR3 loop: CASTGTGTSGYTF. For the CDR3, the DNA is TGTGCCAGCACCGGGACAGGGACTAGTGGCTACACCTTC.

J is TRBJ2-1 and V is TRBV18; TRBD2 matches 9 bases. Germline trimming cut 0 bases from V and 6 bases from J; bases unmatched to any gene: 6. CDR1 and CDR2 from the germline V gene are KGHSH and LQKENI. This CDR3 spans 16 amino acids. CDR3 nucleotide sequence: TGTGCCAGCTCACCACCCTCCCTAGCGGGACTCAATGAGCAGTTCTTC. It codes for CASSPPSLAGLNEQFF.

Comment on this clone: At one of its ends the junction is not consistent with the germline gene, which may arise from a read error. The V gene is TRBV28, the J gene TRBJ2-5, with D hard to call. Germline values: CDR1 MDHEN, CDR2 SYDVKM. There are 13 residues in the CDR3. CDR3 coding DNA: TGTGCCAGCAGTTTCAGACACCAAGAGATTTTGGACTTC. Translation gives CASSFRHQEILDF.

The sample holds one count of this clone. DNA for the CDR3: TGTGCCAGCAGCCAAGATGTGGGACTAAGGACCCAGTACTTC. Translating it yields CASSQDVGLRTQYF. This sequence joins TRBV4-2 and TRBJ2-5; 7 bases line up with TRBD2. Trimming cost V 0 bases and J 7 bases; bases outside gene matches: 5. Germline V gene sequence: CDR1 LGHNA, CDR2 YNFKEQ. The CDR3 length is 14 residues.

The gene calls are TRBV18 and TRBJ2-5; maybe TRBD1 (6 bases). This CDR3 comprises 14 residues. V lost 3 bases and J 4 bases, leaving 12 bases between the germline ends. The germline CDR1 and CDR2 sequences are KGHSH and LQKENI. CDR3 DNA: TGTGCCAGCTCACCCGTCGGACAGTCAGAGACCCAGTACTTC. Translated, it gives CASSPVGQSETQYF.

This clone has a single count. CDR3 in amino acids: CASSIQGATDTQYF. In DNA, the CDR3 is TGTGCCAGCAGCATACAGGGGGCGACAGATACGCAGTATTTT. The rearrangement joins TRBV7-9 to TRBJ2-3, with 9 bases lining up with TRBD1. The CDR3 is 14 residues long. Germline CDR1 reads SEHNR; CDR2 reads FQNEAQ (reference sequence). V was pared by 5 bases and J by 3 bases, with 3 bases of the junction left unmatched.

V and J are TRBV18 and TRBJ2-2; D perhaps matches TRBD1 (6 bases). Germline V lookup: CDR1 KGHSH, CDR2 LQKENI. This CDR3 is 16 amino acids long. Trimming stripped 2 bases from V and 5 bases from J, with 15 bases between. The CDR3 sequence: CASSPKAGARTGELFF. The DNA of the CDR3 is TGTGCCAGCTCACCAAAGGCAGGGGCGCGAACCGGGGAGCTGTTTTTT.

The CDR3 sequence is CASSPGAGDYGYTF. CDR3 nucleotides: TGTGCCAGCTCACCGGGCGCGGGAGACTATGGCTACACCTTC. This chain joins TRBV18 and TRBJ1-2; D gene ambiguous. This CDR3 spans 14 amino acids. CDR1 and CDR2 from the germline V gene are KGHSH and LQKENI. Trimming removed 3 bases from V and 3 bases from J, with 11 bases in between.

Comments on this clone: Germline and junction disagree at one end, which may indicate a read error. The rearrangement joins TRBV2 to TRBJ1-5; D unclear. In germline, CDR1 is SNHLY, CDR2 FYNNEI. CDR3 size: 18 residues. CDR3 in amino acids: CASREGGIGPLSNQPQHF. Here the CDR3 DNA reads TGTGCCAGCAGAGAAGGCGGGATCGGGCCCTTGAGCAATCAGCCCCAGCATTTT. The full variable domain, in which reference TRBV2 and TRBJ1-5 provide the parts outside the CDR3, is EPEVTQTPSHQVTQMGQEVILRCVPISNHLYFYWYRQILGQKVEFLVSFYNNEISEKSEIFDDQFSVERPDGSNFTLKIRSTKLEDSAMYFCASREGGIGPLSNQPQHFGDGTRLSIL.